Described below is a single T cell receptor beta chain sequence and its context. It was during active infection that Seattle patients were enrolled and then longitudinally followed. The method was immunoSEQ multiplex PCR; TCRdb's version includes in-frame clones alone and lacks a portion of them. Altogether some 390,000 clones are present, around 89% being singletons, with the ten largest covering 1.5% to 1.7%. With 0 bases clipped from V and 3 bases from J, the junction kept 4 bases outside the gene matches. The germline gives CDR1 SQVTM, CDR2 ANQGSEA. The CDR3 extends over 14 amino acids. This specimen comes from a study of blood T cell repertoires in COVID-19.

Sequenced input: peripheral blood. V gene TRBV29-1 combines with J gene TRBJ1-1; 7 bases map to TRBD1. The clonotype originates from a woman between 40 and 55 years old with COVID-19, enrolled during active disease. CDR3: CSVEDGTEYTEAFF. The DNA of the CDR3 is TGCAGCGTTGAAGACGGGACAGAATACACTGAAGCTTTCTTT. Together with reference TRBV29-1 and TRBJ1-1, the CDR3 gives the full variable domain: SAVISQKPSRDICQRGTSLTIQCQVDSQVTMMFWYRQQPGQSLTLIATANQGSEATYESGFVIDKFPISRPNLTFSTLTVSNMSPEDSSIYLCSVEDGTEYTEAFFGQGTRLTVV.